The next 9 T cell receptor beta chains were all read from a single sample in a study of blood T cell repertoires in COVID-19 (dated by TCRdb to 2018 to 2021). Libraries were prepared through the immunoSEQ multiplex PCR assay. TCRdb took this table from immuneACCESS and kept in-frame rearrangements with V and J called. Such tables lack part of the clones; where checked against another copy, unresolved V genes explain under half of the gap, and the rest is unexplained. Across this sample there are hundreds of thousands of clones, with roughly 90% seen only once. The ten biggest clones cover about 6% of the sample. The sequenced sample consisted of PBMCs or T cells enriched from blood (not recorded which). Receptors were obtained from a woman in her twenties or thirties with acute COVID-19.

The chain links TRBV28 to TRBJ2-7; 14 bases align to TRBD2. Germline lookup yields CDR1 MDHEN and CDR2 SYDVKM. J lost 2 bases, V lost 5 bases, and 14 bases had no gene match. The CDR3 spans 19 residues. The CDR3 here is CASSPGTGKGLAGAYEQYF. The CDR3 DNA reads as TGTGCCAGCAGTCCTGGGACGGGAAAGGGACTAGCGGGAGCCTACGAGCAGTACTTC.

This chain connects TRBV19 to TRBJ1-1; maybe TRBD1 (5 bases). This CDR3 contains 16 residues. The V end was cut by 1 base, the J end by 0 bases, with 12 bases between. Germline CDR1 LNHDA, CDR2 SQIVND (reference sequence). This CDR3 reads CASSIGPDTLNTEAFF. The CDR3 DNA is TGTGCCAGTAGTATAGGCCCGGACACCTTGAACACTGAAGCTTTCTTT.

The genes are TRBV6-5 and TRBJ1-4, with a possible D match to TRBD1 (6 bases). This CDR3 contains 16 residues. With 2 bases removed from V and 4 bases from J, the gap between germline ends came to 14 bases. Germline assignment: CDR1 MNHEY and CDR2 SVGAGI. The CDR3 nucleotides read TGTGCCAGCAGTTACAGTACAGGGCAGATTAATGAAAAACTGTTTTTT. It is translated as CASSYSTGQINEKLFF.

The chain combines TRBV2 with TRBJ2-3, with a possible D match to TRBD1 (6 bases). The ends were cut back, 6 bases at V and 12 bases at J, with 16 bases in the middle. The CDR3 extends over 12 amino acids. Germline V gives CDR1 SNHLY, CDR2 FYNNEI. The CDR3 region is CASRSTGQTQYF. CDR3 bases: TGTGCCAGCAGGTCCACGGGACAAACCCAGTATTTT.

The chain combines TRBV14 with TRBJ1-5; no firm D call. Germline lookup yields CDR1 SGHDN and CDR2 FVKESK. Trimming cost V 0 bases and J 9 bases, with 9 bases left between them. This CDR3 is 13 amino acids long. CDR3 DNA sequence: TGTGCCAGCAGCCAAGATGGTTTCGGGCCCCAGCATTTT. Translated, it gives CASSQDGFGPQHF.

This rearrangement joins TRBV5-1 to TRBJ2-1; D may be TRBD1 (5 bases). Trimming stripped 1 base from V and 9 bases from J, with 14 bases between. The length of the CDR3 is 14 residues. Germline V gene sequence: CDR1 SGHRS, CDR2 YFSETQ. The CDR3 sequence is CASSLNRQPGEQFF. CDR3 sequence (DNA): TGCGCCAGCAGCTTGAATCGACAGCCCGGTGAGCAGTTCTTC. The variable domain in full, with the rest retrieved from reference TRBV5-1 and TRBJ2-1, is KAGVTQTPRYLIKTRGQQVTLSCSPISGHRSVSWYQQTPGQGLQFLFEYFSETQRNKGNFPGRFSGRQFSNSRSEMNVSTLELGDSALYLCASSLNRQPGEQFFGPGTRLTVL.

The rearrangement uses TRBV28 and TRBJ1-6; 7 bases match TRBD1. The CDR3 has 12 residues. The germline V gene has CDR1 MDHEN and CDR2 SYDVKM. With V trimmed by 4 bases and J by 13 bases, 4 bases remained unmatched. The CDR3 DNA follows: TGTGCCAGCAGTTCTGACAGGGTTCCCCTCCACTTT. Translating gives CASSSDRVPLHF.

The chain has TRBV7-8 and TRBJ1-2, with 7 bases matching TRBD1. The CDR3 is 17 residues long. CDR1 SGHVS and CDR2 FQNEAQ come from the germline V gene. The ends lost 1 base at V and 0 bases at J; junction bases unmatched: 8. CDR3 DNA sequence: TGTGCCAGCAGCTTAGATGGGGGACAGCTTTCTAACTATGGCTACACCTTC. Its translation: CASSLDGGQLSNYGYTF.

The CDR3 sequence: CASSRDSSYEQYF. CDR3 in DNA: TGTGCCAGCAGCCGGGACAGCTCCTACGAGCAGTACTTC. The chain recombines TRBV27 with TRBJ2-7; 7 bases align to TRBD1. The length of the CDR3 is 13 residues. V gave up 6 bases and J gave up 0 bases; unmatched junction bases: 2. The germline V gene encodes CDR1 MNHEY and CDR2 SMNVEV (reference sequence).